This T cell receptor (beta chain) was observed in a study of T cell responses to AZD1222 COVID-19 vaccine. Clones were read by immunoSEQ multiplex PCR, and TCRdb kept only the in-frame ones, dropping some. The table records roughly 150,000 clones, around nine tenths of them present only once. This CDR3 is 17 amino acids long. CDR1 is LGHNA, CDR2 YSLEER, per germline. Between the trimmed V and J ends, which lost 1 base and 0 bases, there was a span of 15 bases. This material consisted of peripheral blood, taken on day 0 of AZD1222 vaccination. This TCR was recovered from an adult in good health. V gene TRBV4-3 combines with J gene TRBJ1-2; D uncertain. CDR3 loop: CASSQGRVAYANYGYTF. The CDR3 DNA reads as TGCGCCAGCAGCCAAGGACGAGTAGCTTACGCTAACTATGGCTACACCTTC.